The 30 T cell receptor beta chains given below trace back to one sample, sequenced in a study of blood T cell repertoires in COVID-19. Sequencing used immunoSEQ multiplex PCR; TCRdb keeps in-frame clones, though not all of them. Of approximately 500,000 clones listed, around 89% were seen once; the top ten hold 1.5% to 2%. The specimen was PBMCs or T cells enriched from blood (not recorded which). These receptors were taken from a woman in her thirties or forties who had recovered from COVID-19.

The rearrangement links TRBV15 to TRBJ2-3, with 12 bases lining up with TRBD2. CDR1 LNHNV and CDR2 YYDKDF come from the germline V gene (reference sequence). V was clipped by 3 bases and J by 6 bases; unmatched bases: 1. CDR3 length equals 14 residues. Here the CDR3 reads CATSRLAGGDTQYF. The CDR3 region has the DNA TGTGCCACCAGCAGGCTAGCGGGAGGGGATACGCAGTATTTT.

This chain links TRBV27 with TRBJ1-1; unclear D gene. Deletions cut 6 bases from V and 0 bases from J, with 17 bases between. From germline, CDR1 is MNHEY and CDR2 SMNVEV (reference sequence). This CDR3 is built from 16 residues. The chain's CDR3 is CASSPRVADMNTEAFF. The DNA of the CDR3 is TGTGCCAGCAGCCCCAGAGTGGCAGACATGAACACTGAAGCTTTCTTT.

The V gene is TRBV9, the J gene TRBJ1-1; 7 nucleotides match TRBD1. V was clipped by 5 bases and J by 0 bases; unmatched bases: 13. The CDR3 spans 17 residues. The germline V gene has CDR1 SGDLS and CDR2 YYNGEE. The CDR3 protein is CASSVGRTGGMNTEAFF. CDR3 DNA: TGTGCCAGCAGTGTTGGCCGGACAGGAGGGATGAACACTGAAGCTTTCTTT.

This clone was recorded once. The CDR3 region is CASSEAGAGNTIYF. The CDR3 DNA sequence: TGTGCCAGCAGTGAAGCAGGGGCAGGAAACACCATATATTTT. V usage is TRBV6-1 and J usage is TRBJ1-3; D might be TRBD1 (5 bases). The CDR3 length is 14 residues. Germline V gene data show CDR1 as MNHNS and CDR2 as SASEGT. V shed 0 bases and J shed 4 bases, with 7 bases lying between them.

The V gene is TRBV29-1, the J gene TRBJ2-1; 10 bases line up with TRBD2. The CDR3 totals 15 residues. V trimming: 4 bases; J trimming: 7 bases; junction bases outside the gene matches: 10. Germline-derived CDR1 and CDR2 are SQVTM and ANQGSEA. The CDR3 bases are TGCAGCGTTGTAAGACTAGCGGGCCTCGGGAATGAGCAGTTCTTC. This translates into CSVVRLAGLGNEQFF.

The CDR3 nucleotides are TGTGCCAGCAGCTCACGGACTAGCGGGATGACTGGGGCCAACGTCCTGACTTTC. Amino acid sequence: CASSSRTSGMTGANVLTF. V gene TRBV5-4 combines with J gene TRBJ2-6, with 12 bases fitting TRBD2. With V trimmed by 3 bases and J by 2 bases, 6 bases remained unmatched. The CDR3 length is 18 residues. CDR1 and CDR2 (germline): SGHNT, YYREEE (reference sequence).

The chain recombines TRBV3-1 (or the pseudogene TRBV3-2) with TRBJ1-5; no clear D. Germline lookup yields CDR1 LGHDT and CDR2 YNNKEL (reference sequence). The length of the CDR3 is 14 residues. Trimming removed 5 bases at V and 3 bases at J, with 11 bases between. The CDR3 DNA reads as TGTGCCAGCAGCTACCGGGAGCACAATCAGCCCCAGCATTTT. Its translation: CASSYREHNQPQHF.

This clone was observed a few times. V and J are TRBV14 and TRBJ1-2; maybe TRBD1 (5 bases). V was cut by 4 bases and J by 2 bases, with 11 bases left in between. Germline CDR1 reads SGHDN; CDR2 reads FVKESK. This CDR3 is built from 14 residues. DNA of the CDR3: TGTGCCAGCAGCCCGGCGGGGGGGAACTATGGCTACACCTTC. It translates to CASSPAGGNYGYTF. Together with reference TRBV14 and TRBJ1-2, the CDR3 gives the full variable domain: EAGVTQFPSHSVIEKGQTVTLRCDPISGHDNLYWYRRVMGKEIKFLLHFVKESKQDESGMPNNRFLAERTGGTYSTLKVQPAELEDSGVYFCASSPAGGNYGYTFGSGTRLTVV.

The V call is TRBV6-5, the J call TRBJ2-7; TRBD1 matches 7 bases. The ends lost 2 bases at V and 7 bases at J; junction bases unmatched: 11. The CDR3 is made up of 15 amino acids. Germline CDR1 and CDR2: MNHEY and SVGAGI. CDR3 coding DNA: TGTGCCAGCAGTTACCAATCCAGGGGGTGGGTGGAGCAGTACTTC. Amino acids: CASSYQSRGWVEQYF.

The chain links TRBV11-2 to TRBJ1-4; D may be TRBD1 (6 bases). Germline CDR1 and CDR2: SGHAT and FQNNGV. V lost 8 bases, J lost 0 bases, and 19 bases lay in between. The CDR3 extends over 17 amino acids. The CDR3 region is CASSSLGGAATNEKLFF. In DNA form, the CDR3 reads TGTGCCAGCTCAAGCTTGGGGGGGGCAGCAACTAATGAAAAACTGTTTTTT. The whole variable domain, filled in from reference TRBV11-2 and TRBJ1-4, reads EAGVAQSPRYKIIEKRQSVAFWCNPISGHATLYWYQQILGQGPKLLIQFQNNGVVDDSQLPKDRFSAERLKGVDSTLKIQPAKLEDSAVYLCASSSLGGAATNEKLFFGSGTQLSVL.

The chain is built from TRBV5-1 and TRBJ2-7; possible D gene TRBD1, 5 bases. Germline-derived CDR1 and CDR2 are SGHRS and YFSETQ. The ends were cut back, 1 base at V and 2 bases at J, with 13 bases in the middle. This CDR3 is built from 15 residues. The CDR3 DNA follows: TGCGCCAGCAGCTTGCAGACGGCAGGGCCCTACGAGCAGTACTTC. It yields the protein CASSLQTAGPYEQYF. Supplemented by reference TRBV5-1 and TRBJ2-7, the full variable domain reads KAGVTQTPRYLIKTRGQQVTLSCSPISGHRSVSWYQQTPGQGLQFLFEYFSETQRNKGNFPGRFSGRQFSNSRSEMNVSTLELGDSALYLCASSLQTAGPYEQYFGPGTRLTVT.

The CDR3 protein is CASSFTGQLNTEAFF. As DNA, the CDR3 is TGTGCCAGCAGCTTCACGGGACAGTTGAACACTGAAGCTTTCTTT. The chain couples TRBV27 to TRBJ1-1, with 7 bases identical to TRBD1. Germline V CDR1 and CDR2: MNHEY, SMNVEV (reference sequence). J gave up 0 bases and V 6 bases, and 7 bases lay outside the gene matches. This CDR3 contains 15 residues.

The chain joins TRBV5-1 to TRBJ1-2, with D possibly matching TRBD1 (6 bases). Germline V gives CDR1 SGHRS, CDR2 YFSETQ. Trimming stripped 0 bases from V and 5 bases from J, with 20 bases between. CDR3 length equals 17 residues. The CDR3 sequence: CASSLVRGSDSNYGYTF. In DNA, the CDR3 is TGCGCCAGCAGCTTGGTGAGGGGGTCCGACAGTAATTATGGCTACACCTTC.

V and J are TRBV10-1 and TRBJ1-2; 8 bases are a match to TRBD1. This CDR3 is built from 15 residues. Germline V lookup: CDR1 WNHNN, CDR2 SYGVQD (reference sequence). V dropped 8 bases and J dropped 8; count of bases not matched to a gene: 16. CDR3 loop: CASRTARGLLIGYTF. The CDR3 region has the DNA TGCGCCAGCCGCACTGCCAGGGGGCTCCTCATCGGCTACACCTTC.

V gene TRBV7-8 combines with J gene TRBJ1-2; 9 nucleotides line up with TRBD1. The CDR3 loop spans 16 amino acids. Trimming removed 3 bases from V and 8 bases from J; junction bases left unmatched: 13. Germline lookup yields CDR1 SGHVS and CDR2 FQNEAQ. The CDR3 coding sequence is TGTGCCAGCAGCTTGGTCGGGGACAGGGTGTCGCGAGGCTACACCTTC. This gives the protein CASSLVGDRVSRGYTF.

The chain couples TRBV29-1 to TRBJ2-7, with D possibly being TRBD2 (5 bases). This CDR3 has 13 amino acids. In germline, CDR1 is SQVTM, CDR2 ANQGSEA. The V end lost 5 bases, the J end lost 0 bases, and 11 bases lay between the germline ends. The CDR3 region is CSVRAGSSYEQYF. The DNA for the CDR3 is TGCAGCGTTAGGGCGGGTAGCTCCTACGAGCAGTACTTC.

The chain uses TRBV11-3 and TRBJ2-7; 10 positions match TRBD1. Germline assignment: CDR1 SGHNT and CDR2 YENEEA. Trimming took 2 bases from V and 5 from J; bases not matched to a gene: 9. The CDR3 covers 16 residues. CDR3 sequence reads: CASSLRPGQGIDEQYF. CDR3 in DNA: TGTGCCAGCAGCTTAAGGCCGGGACAGGGGATAGACGAGCAGTACTTC.

The chain links TRBV14 to TRBJ1-2; D perhaps matches TRBD1 (5 bases). Trimming took off 0 bases at V and 5 bases at J, with 7 bases between the two ends. Germline values: CDR1 SGHDN, CDR2 FVKESK. This CDR3 has 13 residues. CDR3 DNA sequence: TGTGCCAGCAGCCAAGATAGACAGTATGGCTACACCTTC. This encodes CASSQDRQYGYTF. The full variable domain, in which reference TRBV14 and TRBJ1-2 provide the parts outside the CDR3, is EAGVTQFPSHSVIEKGQTVTLRCDPISGHDNLYWYRRVMGKEIKFLLHFVKESKQDESGMPNNRFLAERTGGTYSTLKVQPAELEDSGVYFCASSQDRQYGYTFGSGTRLTVV.

This chain links TRBV4-3 with TRBJ1-3; no clear D gene. V gave up 0 bases and J gave up 8 bases, with 11 bases separating them. Germline assignment: CDR1 LGHNA and CDR2 YSLEER. The length of the CDR3 is 14 residues. In DNA form, the CDR3 reads TGCGCCAGCAGCCAAGATGCCCCGAGGGACACCATATATTTT. Encoded protein: CASSQDAPRDTIYF.

J is TRBJ1-3 and V is TRBV7-2; the D is unclear. CDR1 is SGHTA and CDR2 is FQGNSA in the germline V gene. Trimming stripped 0 bases from V and 1 base from J, with 10 bases between. This CDR3 has 16 residues. The CDR3: CASSLAWAGSGNTIYF. In nucleotides, the CDR3 is TGTGCCAGCAGCTTAGCTTGGGCAGGATCTGGAAACACCATATATTTT.

The chain joins TRBV21-1 to TRBJ1-3; no check of the table's D call, TRBD1, against the DNA was made. TRBV21-1 is shown as a pseudogene. The CDR3 runs to 19 residues. The CDR3 sequence is CASSTLARSGTGAGNTIYF. In nucleotides, the CDR3 is TGTGCCAGCAGCACACTAGCACGTTCCGGGACAGGGGCTGGAAACACCATATATTTT.

The chain links TRBV29-1 to TRBJ1-2; D possibly corresponds to TRBD1 (5 bases). CDR3 length: 13 residues. Trimming cost V 0 bases and J 4 bases, with 9 bases left between them. The germline CDR1 and CDR2 sequences are SQVTM and ANQGSEA. In nucleotides, the CDR3 is TGCAGCGTTGAAGAGCAGGGCCCCTATGGCTACACCTTC. Its translation is CSVEEQGPYGYTF.

This clone was counted at least ten times. The chain has TRBV27 and TRBJ2-7; 8 positions agree with TRBD1. The J segment lost 7 bases and the V segment lost 3 bases, leaving 2 bases of the junction unmatched. The CDR3 has 12 amino acids. Germline V gene sequence: CDR1 MNHEY, CDR2 SMNVEV (reference sequence). CDR3 in amino acids: CASSFRQGEQYF. The CDR3 DNA is TGTGCCAGCAGTTTCCGACAGGGGGAGCAGTACTTC.

This clone was found a few times. The rearrangement uses TRBV5-1 and TRBJ2-5, with D perhaps matching TRBD2 (5 bases). Germline assignment: CDR1 SGHRS and CDR2 YFSETQ. V was clipped by 3 bases and J by 5 bases, with 14 bases between them. The CDR3 runs 14 residues. This CDR3 reads CASSSPAGSETQYF. In DNA, the CDR3 is TGCGCCAGCAGCTCTCCCGCGGGTTCGGAGACCCAGTACTTC.

This clone has only one observation. The chain joins TRBV10-1 to TRBJ2-3; the match to TRBD1 covers 7 bases. The V gene's germline CDR1 is WNHNN and CDR2 SYGVQD (reference sequence). Unmatched junction bases numbered 1, after V lost 6 bases and J lost 4 bases. There are 12 residues in the CDR3. CDR3 in DNA: TGCGCCAGCAGGGGACAGTCAGATACGCAGTATTTT. Its protein is CASRGQSDTQYF.

This chain connects TRBV4-3 to TRBJ2-7, with D unresolved. This CDR3 has 13 residues. Germline CDR1 reads LGHNA; CDR2 reads YSLEER. V was pared by 0 bases and J by 9 bases, with 12 bases between. The CDR3 reads CASSQDKLDRQYF. CDR3 sequence (DNA): TGCGCCAGCAGCCAAGATAAGCTAGACCGGCAGTACTTC.

The chain carries TRBV9 and TRBJ2-7; 7 bases agree with TRBD2. Germline trimming cut 1 base from V and 0 bases from J; bases unmatched to any gene: 4. CDR3 length equals 15 residues. Germline V gene data show CDR1 as SGDLS and CDR2 as YYNGEE. CDR3 coding DNA: TGTGCCAGCAGCGTATCAGCGGGGTTCTCCTACGAGCAGTACTTC. Translated: CASSVSAGFSYEQYF.

This clone was seen a single time. The V gene is TRBV10-3, the J gene TRBJ1-5, with 12 bases matching TRBD1. The CDR3 contains 18 residues. J was trimmed by 0 bases and V by 3 bases; bases with no gene match: 6. Germline V gene data show CDR1 as ENHRY and CDR2 as SYGVKD. The CDR3 DNA is TGTGCCATCAGTGATGGGACAGGGGGCTCCGGTAGCAATCAGCCCCAGCATTTT. Amino acids: CAISDGTGGSGSNQPQHF.

The chain carries TRBV6-5 and TRBJ1-1; possibly TRBD1 for D (6 bases). CDR1 is MNHEY and CDR2 is SVGAGI in the germline V gene. Trimming took off 0 bases at V and 0 bases at J, with 8 bases between the two ends. This CDR3 region has 15 residues. CDR3 in DNA: TGTGCCAGCAGTTACTCGGGACACTTGAACACTGAAGCTTTCTTT. Translated: CASSYSGHLNTEAFF.

CDR3 sequence reads: CASSQQGANYGYTF. The CDR3 coding sequence is TGTGCCAGCAGTCAACAGGGGGCTAACTATGGCTACACCTTC. This chain uses TRBV7-2 with TRBJ1-2, with 8 bases matching TRBD1. CDR1 and CDR2 from the germline V gene are SGHTA and FQGNSA. V lost 6 bases, J lost 0 bases, and 3 bases stayed unmatched. The length of the CDR3 is 14 residues.